This is a list of T cell receptor beta chains from one sample in a study of response to subunit inactivated influenza vaccine. TCRdb processed the RT-PCR reads anew with MiXCR; each CDR3 protein has one entry. The data contain roughly 570,000 distinct CDR3 sequences, 11% to 15% of them seen just once; the ten biggest clones take up 11%. The source material was PBMCs from blood, sampled 12 days after vaccination. The receptors were sampled from a man over 45 who received an inactivated influenza vaccine. CDR3s include the opening cysteine and the closing phenylalanine or tryptophan. Fields, in order: V gene, D gene, J gene, clone size, CDR3 DNA, CDR3 protein. A D gene is named only where the DNA matches it firmly. A clone size is listed for some rows: how often the clone was seen (once, few, many), or a class if it is expanded.

>TRBV27|.|TRBJ1-1|.
TGTGCCAGCAGTGCTAGGGCGAGGACTGAAGCTTTCTTT
CASSARARTEAFF
>TRBV12-3/TRBV12-4|TRBD1|TRBJ2-7|few
TGTGCCAGCAGTAGAGGGGGGCTGGGGGACAGGTCCTACGAGCAGTACTTC
CASSRGGLGDRSYEQYF
>TRBV20-1|TRBD2|TRBJ2-5|few
TGCAGTGCCTCCGCCTATCCTCTAGCGGGACAAGAGACCCAGTACTTC
CSASAYPLAGQETQYF
>TRBV6-5|TRBD2|TRBJ2-1|.
TGTGCCAGCAGTTACTCTCGTCCGGGGAGGGGCGGTCCTGGGGATGAGCAGTTCTTC
CASSYSRPGRGGPGDEQFF
>TRBV6-2/TRBV6-3|.|TRBJ1-5|.
TGTGCCAGCAGTACACAAGGCGGTCAGCCCCAGCATTTT
CASSTQGGQPQHF
>TRBV7-2|TRBD1|TRBJ2-5|.
TGTGCCAGCAGCCCCTGGACAGGGGGCGCTGAGACCCAGTACTTC
CASSPWTGGAETQYF
>TRBV20-1|.|TRBJ2-5|.
TGCAGTGCTATTTTGCCGGGGAAAGAGACCCAGTACTTC
CSAILPGKETQYF
>TRBV4-2|.|TRBJ2-2|few
TGTGCCAGCAGCCGGGCGGGCAAGAACACCGGGGAGCTGTTTTTT
CASSRAGKNTGELFF
>TRBV28|.|TRBJ1-1|many
TGTGCCAGCAGGGGACGGTTCTTGGTCAACACTGAAGCTTTCTTT
CASRGRFLVNTEAFF
>TRBV7-9|.|TRBJ2-5|many
TGTGCCAGCAGTGACAAAAACCCTCCGGGGACCCAGTACTTC
CASSDKNPPGTQYF
>TRBV7-2|TRBD2|TRBJ2-3|many
TGTGCCAGCAGCCACCACAGGACTAGCGGGGGGGTAGATACGCAGTATTTT
CASSHHRTSGGVDTQYF
>TRBV18|TRBD1|TRBJ2-7|.
TGTGCCAGCTCATCGGGACAGGGGGCAACCCACTTC
CASSSGQGATHF